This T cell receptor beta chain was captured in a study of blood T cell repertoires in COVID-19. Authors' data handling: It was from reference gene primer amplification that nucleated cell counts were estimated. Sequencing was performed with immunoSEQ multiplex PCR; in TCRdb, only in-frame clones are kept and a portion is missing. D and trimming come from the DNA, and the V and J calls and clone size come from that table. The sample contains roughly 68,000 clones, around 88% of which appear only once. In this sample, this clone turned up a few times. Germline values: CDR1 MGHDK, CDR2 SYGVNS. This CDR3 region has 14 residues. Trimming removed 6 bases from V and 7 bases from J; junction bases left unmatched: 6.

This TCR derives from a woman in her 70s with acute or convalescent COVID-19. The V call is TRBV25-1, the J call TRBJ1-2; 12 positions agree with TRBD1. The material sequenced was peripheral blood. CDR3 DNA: TGTGCCAGCAGGAAGGGACAGGGGGCGCTTGGCTACACCTTC. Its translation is CASRKGQGALGYTF.